Listed here is a single T cell receptor beta chain. The junction had 7 bases not matched to a gene; V was cut back by 6 bases and J by 7 bases. Germline V lookup: CDR1 MNHEY, CDR2 SVGAGI. The CDR3 sequence is 14 residues long. This sample stems from a study of blood T cell repertoires in COVID-19. Study in general: From T cells, B-cell-depleted T cells, or PBMCs came the material, which was cDNA or gDNA.

Here immunoSEQ multiplex PCR was the method, and the copy in TCRdb shows in-frame clones only, minus some. The data contain about 170,000 clones, approximately 86% of them seen just once; the ten biggest clones take up roughly a tenth. The J gene is TRBJ2-7, the V gene TRBV6-5, with TRBD2 identical over 12 bases. This receptor was obtained from a woman aged 80 or over with active or convalescent COVID-19. The sample comprised peripheral blood. For the CDR3, the DNA is TGTGCCAGCAGCCCGACTAGCGGGAGTTCTGAGCAGTACTTC. It translates to CASSPTSGSSEQYF.